This T cell receptor beta chain was captured in a study of CD8+CD57+ T cells in acquired aplastic anemia. Study-level points and caveats: Patients and controls were found to share around 30 CD8+ CDR3 sequences. CD8+ Simpson's diversity showed no significant patient-control difference.

The study profiled TCR beta VDJ and CDR3 using genomic DNA as template. TCRdb independently ran MiXCR on the reads; one entry per CDR3 protein. Here the sample spans approximately 80,000 distinct CDR3 sequences, less than 85% being singletons. Patients chosen for sequencing had CD8+CD57+ cells that had expanded, as shown by flow cytometry. Of note for this clonotype: The antigen remains undetermined. Its ends do not fully match the called genes, so a read error is possible.

The V gene's germline CDR1 is SGHNT and CDR2 YYREEE (reference sequence). The CDR3 consists of 13 residues. V gene TRBV5-4 combines with J gene TRBJ2-1, with 7 bases identical to TRBD1. This sequence originates from a human donor with aplastic anemia. The specimen was sorted CD4+, CD8+, or CD8+CD57+ T cells (not recorded which) from PBMCs. CDR3 loop: CASRSGQVLHWWF. The CDR3 DNA follows: TGTGCCAGCAGAAGTGGACAGGTCTTACACTGGTGGTTC.